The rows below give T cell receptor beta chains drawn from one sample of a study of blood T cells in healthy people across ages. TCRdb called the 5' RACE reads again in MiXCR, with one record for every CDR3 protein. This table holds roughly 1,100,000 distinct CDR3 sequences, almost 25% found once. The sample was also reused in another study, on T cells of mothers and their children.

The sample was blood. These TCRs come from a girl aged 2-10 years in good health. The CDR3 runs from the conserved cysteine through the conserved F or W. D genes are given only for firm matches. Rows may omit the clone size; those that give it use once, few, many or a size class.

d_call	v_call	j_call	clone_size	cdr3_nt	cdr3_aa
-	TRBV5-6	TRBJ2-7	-	TGTGCCAGCAGCTTGGTCCCGGGGGGCAGCTCCTACGAGCAGTACTTC	CASSLVPGGSSYEQYF
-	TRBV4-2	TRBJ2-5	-	TGTGCCAGCAGCCAAGAAGGTTCGGGTGGGGAGACCCAGTACTTC	CASSQEGSGGETQYF
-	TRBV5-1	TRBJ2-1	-	TGCGCCAGCAGCCACCTCCCAGCGGACAACTACAATGAGCAGTTCTTC	CASSHLPADNYNEQFF
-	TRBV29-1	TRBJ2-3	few	TGCAACGTTGAAGGATATCGGGGTTCAAGCACAGATACGCAGTATTTT	CNVEGYRGSSTDTQYF
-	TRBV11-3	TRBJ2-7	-	TGTGCCAGCAGCTTCGACGTAGGCTCCTACGAGCAGTACTTC	CASSFDVGSYEQYF
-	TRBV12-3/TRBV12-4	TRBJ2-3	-	TGTGCCAGCGGCAGAGAGAATGCAGATACGCAGTATTTT	CASGRENADTQYF
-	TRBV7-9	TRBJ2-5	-	TGTGCCAGCAGCTCCCCCCGAGGCCTCCAAGAGACCCAGTACTTC	CASSSPRGLQETQYF
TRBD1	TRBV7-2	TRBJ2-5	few	TGTGCCAGCAGTACCGGGACAGGGATAGAGACCCAGTACTTC	CASSTGTGIETQYF
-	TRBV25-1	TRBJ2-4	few	TGTGCCAGCAGCCTCCTAGGAGGACGAGATCTAGCCAAAAACATTCAGTACTTC	CASSLLGGRDLAKNIQYF
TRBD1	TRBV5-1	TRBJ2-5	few	TGCGCCAGCAGCCCACTACAGGGGACGCTGCTCGTGGAGACCCAGTACTTC	CASSPLQGTLLVETQYF
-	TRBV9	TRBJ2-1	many	TGTGCCAGCAGCGTAGGAAGCTCCTACAATGAGCAGTTCTTC	CASSVGSSYNEQFF
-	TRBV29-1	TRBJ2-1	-	TGCAGCGTTGTTCCTACTGGGCTGGAGTGGGGTGAGCAGTTCTTC	CSVVPTGLEWGEQFF
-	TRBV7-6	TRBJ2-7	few	TGTGCCAGCAGCGCCCTCCGGGGTACCGAGCAGTACTTC	CASSALRGTEQYF
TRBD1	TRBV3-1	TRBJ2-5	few	TGTGCCAGCCGGACAGGGTCTAAAGAGACCCAGTACTTC	CASRTGSKETQYF
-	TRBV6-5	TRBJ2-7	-	TGTGCCAGCAGTTCCAGGGGGGACCACTACGAGCAGTACTTC	CASSSRGDHYEQYF
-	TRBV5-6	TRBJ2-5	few	TGTGCCAGCAGCTCACAGATACAAGAGACCCAGTACTTC	CASSSQIQETQYF
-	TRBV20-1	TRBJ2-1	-	TGCAGTGCTAGAGCCAGCGGCACCTACAATGAGCAGTTCTTC	CSARASGTYNEQFF
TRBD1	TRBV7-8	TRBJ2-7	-	TGTGCCAGCAGCGCCCTGGGGACAGGGAAATACGAGCAGTACTTC	CASSALGTGKYEQYF
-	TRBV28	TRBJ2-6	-	TGTGCCAGCAGTTTACGCGGGGCCCCTGGGGCCAACGTCCTGACTTTC	CASSLRGAPGANVLTF
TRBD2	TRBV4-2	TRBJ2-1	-	TGTGCCAGCAGCCAAGTCTGGACTAGCGGGAGTAATGAGCAGTTCTTC	CASSQVWTSGSNEQFF
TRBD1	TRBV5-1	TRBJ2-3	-	TGCGCCAGCAGCCCCTCGACAGGGGGCACAGATACGCAGTATTTT	CASSPSTGGTDTQYF
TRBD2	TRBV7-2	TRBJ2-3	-	TGTGCCAGCAGCTTGCTAGCGGGAGTAGGGGGAGATACGCAGTATTTT	CASSLLAGVGGDTQYF
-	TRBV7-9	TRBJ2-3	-	TGTGCCAGCAGCCTGGGAGAAATTACACACACAGATACGCAGTATTTT	CASSLGEITHTDTQYF
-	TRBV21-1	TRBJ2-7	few	TGTGCCAGGAAAAAAGGACGATACACCTACGAGCAGTACTTC	CARKKGRYTYEQYF
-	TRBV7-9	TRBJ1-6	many	TGTGCCAGCAGTTTAGGGGGTTCACCCCTCCACTTT	CASSLGGSPLHF
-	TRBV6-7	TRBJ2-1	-	TGTGCCAGCAGTTACTCGAGGGGGAGCTCCTACAATGAGCAGTTCTTC	CASSYSRGSSYNEQFF
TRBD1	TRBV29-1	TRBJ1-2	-	TGCAGCTTTGTCGGGACAGGGGTGAGGGGCTACACCTTC	CSFVGTGVRGYTF
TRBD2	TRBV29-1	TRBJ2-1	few	TGCAGCGTTGAAGATCTCTTGGCTAGCGGGGGGGACAATGAGCAGTTCTTC	CSVEDLLASGGDNEQFF
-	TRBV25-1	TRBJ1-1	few	TGTGCCAGCAGGTATGAGGGGGAGAACACTGAAGCTTTCTTT	CASRYEGENTEAFF
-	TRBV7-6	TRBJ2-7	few	TGTGCCAGCAGCTTACTTCCTCTCTCTGGAGGCCCTCTAAGCGAGCAGTACTTC	CASSLLPLSGGPLSEQYF
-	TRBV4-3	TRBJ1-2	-	TGCGCCAGCAGCCAAGTCACTATTGGTGTAGACGAGATCACCTTC	CASSQVTIGVDEITF
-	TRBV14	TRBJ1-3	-	TGTGCCAGCAGTCCGGACATTCCTGGAAACACCATATATTTT	CASSPDIPGNTIYF
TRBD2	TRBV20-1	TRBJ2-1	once	TGCAGTGCTTCCCACCGGACTAGCGGATTCTACAATGAGCAGTTCTTC	CSASHRTSGFYNEQFF
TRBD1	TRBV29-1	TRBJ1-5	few	TGCAGCGTTGAAGATCAAGAGGGGGCGAGGCAGCCCCAGCATTTT	CSVEDQEGARQPQHF
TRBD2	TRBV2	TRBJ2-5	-	TGTGCCAGCAGTAGACTAGCGGGAGGGCCAGAGACCCAGTACTTC	CASSRLAGGPETQYF
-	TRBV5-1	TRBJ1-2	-	TGCGCCAGCAGCTCCCACCCCAGGGAAGAATTAGGCTACACCTTC	CASSSHPREELGYTF
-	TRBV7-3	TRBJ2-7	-	TGTGCCAGCAGCTTTTTTTATGGCTACGAGCAGTACTTC	CASSFFYGYEQYF
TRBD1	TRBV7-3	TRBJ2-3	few	TGTGCCAGCAGCAACCGGGACAGGGGTTTGGATACGCAGTATTTT	CASSNRDRGLDTQYF
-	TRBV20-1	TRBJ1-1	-	TGCAGTGCTAGAGACCCTGATAGGGGGTGGGGCACTGAAGCTTTCTTT	CSARDPDRGWGTEAFF
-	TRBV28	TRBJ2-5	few	TGTGCCAGCAGCCCTCAGGACCAAGAGACCCAGTACTTC	CASSPQDQETQYF
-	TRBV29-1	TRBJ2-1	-	TGCAGCGTTGAATCGTCCGGGGACTACAATGAGCAGTTCTTC	CSVESSGDYNEQFF
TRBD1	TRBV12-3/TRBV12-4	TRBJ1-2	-	TGTGCCAGCAGTAGACAGGGGGTTGGCTACACCTTC	CASSRQGVGYTF
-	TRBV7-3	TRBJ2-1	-	TGTGCCAGCAGCCCTTCGCCCCGGGATGAGCAGTTCTTC	CASSPSPRDEQFF